Following are 31 T cell receptor beta chains from one sample sequenced in a study of OX40 agonist ivuxolimab in advanced cancers. The library was produced with the immunoSEQ multiplex PCR assay. TCRdb carries this immuneACCESS record with in-frame sequences only. Its versions omit some clonotypes, under half of them owing to an unresolved V gene in the studies checked, with the rest unexplained. This sample gives tens of thousands of clones in total; 87% of them show up just once. The ten largest make up approximately 16% of the sample. This specimen consisted of CD4+ or CD8+ T cells sorted from blood, obtained in a trial of the OX40 agonist ivuxolimab. These receptors originate from an adult with an advanced solid tumor such as melanoma, head and neck, liver or kidney cancer.

V usage is TRBV19 and J usage is TRBJ2-3; the D is unclear. V was trimmed by 1 base and J by 0 bases, leaving 5 bases between them. This CDR3 is 14 amino acids long. CDR1 and CDR2 from the germline V gene are LNHDA and SQIVND (reference sequence). The CDR3 DNA reads as TGTGCCAGTAGTATAGCGGCCAGCACAGATACGCAGTATTTT. This sequence encodes CASSIAASTDTQYF. The whole variable domain, remainder taken from reference TRBV19 and TRBJ2-3, is DGGITQSPKYLFRKEGQNVTLSCEQNLNHDAMYWYRQDPGQGLRLIYYSQIVNDFQKGDIAEGYSVSREKKESFPLTVTSAQKNPTAFYLCASSIAASTDTQYFGPGTRLTVL.

This clone was seen once. The V gene is TRBV5-4, the J gene TRBJ1-1, with TRBD1 as a possible D gene (6 bases). The V gene's germline CDR1 is SGHNT and CDR2 YYREEE (reference sequence). The CDR3 is 13 residues long. Trimming shortened V by 5 bases and J by 2 bases, and 10 bases separated the two germline ends. CDR3 coding DNA: TGTGCCAGCAGGGGGGCGATCAACACTGAAGCTTTCTTT. It specifies CASRGAINTEAFF.

This sequence joins TRBV4-1 and TRBJ1-5; possibly TRBD1 for D (6 bases). V lost 2 bases, J lost 3 bases, and 11 bases lay in between. The germline V gene encodes CDR1 MGHRA and CDR2 YSYEKL. This CDR3 is 15 amino acids long. This CDR3 is CASSQWGTNNQPQHF. The CDR3 DNA reads TGCGCCAGCAGCCAATGGGGGACAAACAATCAGCCCCAGCATTTT.

The count of this clone is one. The rearrangement uses TRBV19 and TRBJ2-7; 13 bases line up with TRBD2. The CDR3 loop spans 15 amino acids. The V gene end was trimmed by 4 bases and the J gene end by 5 bases; junction bases not matched to a gene: 5. Looked up from germline, CDR1 is LNHDA and CDR2 is SQIVND (reference sequence). CDR3 sequence (DNA): TGTGCCAGTAGTACCGGGACTAGCGGGAACCACGAGCAGTACTTC. This codes for CASSTGTSGNHEQYF.

The J gene is TRBJ2-7, the V gene TRBV4-3, with a tentative D call TRBD1 (6 bases). This CDR3 is 15 amino acids long. V lost 3 bases and J lost 3, with 15 bases in between. Germline loops: CDR1 LGHNA, CDR2 YSLEER. The CDR3 loop reads CASSQAPLGGYEQYF. CDR3 nucleotides: TGCGCCAGCAGCCAGGCACCTCTAGGGGGCTACGAGCAGTACTTC.

The chain combines TRBV6-5 with TRBJ2-3; D is tentatively TRBD1 or TRBD2 (6 bases each). CDR1 is MNHEY and CDR2 is SVGAGI in the germline V gene. V lost 8 bases, J lost 3 bases, and 15 bases lay in between. The CDR3 consists of 14 residues. The CDR3 region has the DNA TGTGCCAGCTGTAGGGGGGCAGGGACAGATACGCAGTATTTT. Translation gives CASCRGAGTDTQYF.

The chain uses TRBV19 and TRBJ2-3; D may be TRBD2 (5 bases). The germline V gene encodes CDR1 LNHDA and CDR2 SQIVND (reference sequence). The V and J ends lost 7 bases and 5 bases respectively, with 13 bases between them. This CDR3 contains 13 residues. The CDR3 loop reads CASTSRTGDTQYF. The CDR3 DNA reads as TGTGCCAGTACCAGCAGGACTGGAGATACGCAGTATTTT. Full variable domain (remainder filled in from reference TRBV19 and TRBJ2-3): DGGITQSPKYLFRKEGQNVTLSCEQNLNHDAMYWYRQDPGQGLRLIYYSQIVNDFQKGDIAEGYSVSREKKESFPLTVTSAQKNPTAFYLCASTSRTGDTQYFGPGTRLTVL.

The chain has TRBV27 and TRBJ2-1, with D possibly matching TRBD2 (6 bases). The CDR3 runs to 16 residues. Trimming took off 3 bases at V and 0 bases at J, with 12 bases between the two ends. Per germline, CDR1 MNHEY and CDR2 SMNVEV (reference sequence). CDR3 protein: CASSFTGSSSYNEQFF. The CDR3 bases are TGTGCCAGCAGTTTCACCGGGAGTAGCTCCTACAATGAGCAGTTCTTC.

This clone was recorded only once. The rearrangement links TRBV4-1 to TRBJ2-5, with a weak D call TRBD1 (6 bases). The J call is doubtful: the DNA matches TRBJ2-7 better. The CDR3 spans 14 residues. Germline-derived CDR1 and CDR2 are MGHRA and YSYEKL. CDR3 nucleotide sequence: TGCGCCAGCAGCCAAGCAGGGGTTTCCTACGAGCAGTACTTC. This translates into CASSQAGVSYEQYF.

The rearrangement uses TRBV6-1 and TRBJ2-7; D is uncertain. This CDR3 region has 17 residues. V lost 0 bases and J 2 bases, leaving 17 bases between the germline ends. Germline CDR1 MNHNS, CDR2 SASEGT. The CDR3 DNA reads TGTGCCAGCAGTGAAGCCGGGTGGGGATGGGCAGCCTACGAGCAGTACTTC. This codes for CASSEAGWGWAAYEQYF.

On this clone: This CDR3 is also generated by other DNA sequences in the sample. V gene TRBV29-1 combines with J gene TRBJ2-2; D not resolved. V lost 1 base and J 1 base, leaving 4 bases between the germline ends. This CDR3 is 13 amino acids long. Germline CDR1 is SQVTM and CDR2 is ANQGSEA. The CDR3, as DNA: TGCAGCGTTGAAGGGCAGAACACCGGGGAGCTGTTTTTT. Encoded protein: CSVEGQNTGELFF.

The chain couples TRBV2 to TRBJ1-5; 8 bases match TRBD1. J was trimmed by 4 bases and V by 0 bases; bases with no gene match: 2. Germline assignment: CDR1 SNHLY and CDR2 FYNNEI. The CDR3 consists of 15 residues. CDR3 nucleotide sequence: TGTGCCAGCAGTGAAGCCTACAGGGGGAATCAGCCCCAGCATTTT. Amino acids: CASSEAYRGNQPQHF.

In this sample, this clone turned up a few times. The chain links TRBV27 to TRBJ2-6, with TRBD1 identical over 9 bases. CDR1 and CDR2 from the germline V gene are MNHEY and SMNVEV (reference sequence). After removal of 8 bases from V and 2 bases from J, the junction contained 7 bases not matched to a gene. This CDR3 region has 16 residues. CDR3 bases: TGTGCCAGCCACAGGGGGCGCGACACTGGGGCCAACGTCCTGACTTTC. Protein: CASHRGRDTGANVLTF.

The gene calls are TRBV2 and TRBJ2-7; maybe TRBD1 (5 bases). This CDR3 comprises 14 residues. V lost 3 bases and J 0 bases, leaving 9 bases between the germline ends. CDR1 SNHLY and CDR2 FYNNEI come from the germline V gene. The CDR3 region is CASSDTGSSYEQYF. The CDR3 region has the DNA TGTGCCAGCAGTGATACAGGTAGCTCCTACGAGCAGTACTTC.

The genes are TRBV6-5 and TRBJ1-4; 12 bases align to TRBD1. This CDR3 has 14 amino acids. V shed 7 bases, J shed 6 bases, and the junction held 3 bases outside the gene matches. Per germline, CDR1 MNHEY and CDR2 SVGAGI. For the CDR3, the DNA is TGTGCCAGCAAAGGGGACAGGGGGCATGAAAAACTGTTTTTT. As protein: CASKGDRGHEKLFF.

The chain uses TRBV19 and TRBJ2-1; TRBD2 matches at 15 bases. The CDR3 sequence is 18 residues long. Germline-derived CDR1 and CDR2 are LNHDA and SQIVND (reference sequence). Losses at the gene ends were 3 bases for V and 0 bases for J; bases not matched to a gene: 3. The CDR3, as DNA: TGTGCCAGTAGTATGGGACTAGCGGGAGGTACCTCCTACAATGAGCAGTTCTTC. It is translated as CASSMGLAGGTSYNEQFF. The variable domain in full, completed from reference TRBV19 and TRBJ2-1, reads DGGITQSPKYLFRKEGQNVTLSCEQNLNHDAMYWYRQDPGQGLRLIYYSQIVNDFQKGDIAEGYSVSREKKESFPLTVTSAQKNPTAFYLCASSMGLAGGTSYNEQFFGPGTRLTVL.

About this clone itself: Other DNA sequences from this sample encode an identical CDR3 as well. The rearrangement joins TRBV27 to TRBJ1-3, with D maybe TRBD1 (6 bases). Germline-derived CDR1 and CDR2 are MNHEY and SMNVEV (reference sequence). The CDR3 covers 15 residues. Trimming took off 6 bases at V and 0 bases at J, with 12 bases between the two ends. CDR3: CASSPDRSSGNTIYF. CDR3 nucleotide sequence: TGTGCCAGCAGCCCCGACAGGAGCTCTGGAAACACCATATATTTT.

The rearrangement links TRBV7-6 to TRBJ2-7, with a possible D match to TRBD2 (5 bases). V lost 5 bases and J lost 0, with 8 bases in between. Looked up from germline, CDR1 is SGHVS and CDR2 is FNYEAQ. The CDR3 length is 13 residues. For the CDR3, the DNA is TGTGCCAGCAGCCTCCGGGACTCCTACGAGCAGTACTTC. Amino acids: CASSLRDSYEQYF.

This clone was seen once. V usage is TRBV9 and J usage is TRBJ2-3, with D perhaps matching TRBD1 or TRBD2 (5 bases each). CDR3 length equals 16 residues. Trimming took 3 bases from V and 1 from J, leaving 15 bases between them. CDR1 is SGDLS, CDR2 YYNGEE, per germline. CDR3: CASSAQNLGGTDTQYF. CDR3 in DNA: TGTGCCAGCAGCGCCCAAAACCTGGGGGGCACAGATACGCAGTATTTT. The full variable domain, its missing parts supplied by reference TRBV9 and TRBJ2-3, is DSGVTQTPKHLITATGQRVTLRCSPRSGDLSVYWYQQSLDQGLQFLIQYYNGEERAKGNILERFSAQQFPDLHSELNLSSLELGDSALYFCASSAQNLGGTDTQYFGPGTRLTVL.

The chain is built from TRBV4-1 and TRBJ2-7; TRBD2 is a possible D gene (5 bases). The CDR3 covers 14 residues. Germline V CDR1 and CDR2: MGHRA, YSYEKL. V was clipped by 3 bases and J by 1 base, with 10 bases between them. The CDR3 bases are TGCGCCAGCAGCCAGGTTGGCGGGTCCTACGAGCAGTACTTC. Translated: CASSQVGGSYEQYF.

The rearrangement links TRBV5-6 to TRBJ2-7; 10 nucleotides match TRBD1. Germline V lookup: CDR1 SGHDT, CDR2 YYEEEE. CDR3 length: 13 residues. V was pared by 3 bases and J by 11 bases, with 8 bases of the junction left unmatched. The CDR3 bases are TGTGCCAGCAGCTCCGGGACAGGGGCTGCGAAGTACTTC. Amino acids: CASSSGTGAAKYF.

The chain employs TRBV28 and TRBJ2-1; TRBD2 matches at 9 bases. This CDR3 is 16 amino acids long. Trimming cost V 1 base and J 7 bases; bases outside gene matches: 8. From germline, CDR1 is MDHEN and CDR2 SYDVKM. CDR3 loop: CASSLLGGRGENEQFF. The CDR3 DNA follows: TGTGCCAGCAGTTTATTAGGCGGGAGGGGTGAGAATGAGCAGTTCTTC.

This clone was picked up one time. The chain is built from TRBV19 and TRBJ2-7; TRBD2 aligns across 9 bases. J gave up 3 bases and V 3 bases, and 6 bases lay outside the gene matches. CDR3 length: 15 amino acids. Germline V gives CDR1 LNHDA, CDR2 SQIVND (reference sequence). CDR3 bases: TGTGCCAGTAGTATGACTAGCGGAACTTACTACGAGCAGTACTTC. Protein sequence: CASSMTSGTYYEQYF.

This clone showed up just once. The chain carries TRBV28 and TRBJ1-5, with D possibly being TRBD1 (6 bases). V gave up 6 bases and J gave up 5 bases, with 14 bases separating them. The CDR3 is 14 residues long. Germline CDR1 reads MDHEN; CDR2 reads SYDVKM. This chain's CDR3 is CASRQGRIYQPQHF. For the CDR3, the DNA is TGTGCCAGCAGACAGGGTAGGATCTATCAGCCCCAGCATTTT.

The V call is TRBV19, the J call TRBJ2-1; tentatively, D is TRBD2 (6 bases). CDR1 is LNHDA, CDR2 SQIVND, per germline (reference sequence). The CDR3 sequence is 13 residues long. Trimming pared 3 bases from V and 6 bases from J, leaving 9 bases between. The CDR3 coding sequence is TGTGCCAGTAGTATTCTCGGGAGCAATGAGCAGTTCTTC. Translation gives CASSILGSNEQFF.

The gene calls are TRBV7-9 and TRBJ2-7, with D perhaps matching TRBD1 or TRBD2 (5 bases each). Trimming cost V 5 bases and J 2 bases, with 13 bases left between them. This CDR3 spans 14 amino acids. Germline loops: CDR1 SEHNR, CDR2 FQNEAQ (reference sequence). The CDR3 protein is CASSGGQGTYEQYF. DNA for the CDR3: TGTGCCAGCAGCGGAGGACAAGGGACCTACGAGCAGTACTTC.

The chain joins TRBV27 to TRBJ2-1, with D perhaps matching TRBD1 (5 bases). The V and J ends lost 5 bases and 8 bases respectively, with 13 bases between them. The CDR3 contains 13 residues. From germline, CDR1 is MNHEY and CDR2 SMNVEV (reference sequence). The CDR3 DNA sequence: TGTGCCAGCAGTGCGTACTCAGGGTATGAGCAGTTCTTC. It encodes CASSAYSGYEQFF.

The rearrangement uses TRBV11-2 and TRBJ2-2; no definite D call. Germline loops: CDR1 SGHAT, CDR2 FQNNGV. This CDR3 is 13 amino acids long. V was cut by 1 base and J by 7 bases, with 7 bases left in between. The CDR3 sequence is CASSLAFGGELFF. The DNA for the CDR3 is TGTGCCAGCAGCTTAGCTTTCGGCGGGGAGCTGTTTTTT. The whole variable domain, filled in from reference TRBV11-2 and TRBJ2-2, reads EAGVAQSPRYKIIEKRQSVAFWCNPISGHATLYWYQQILGQGPKLLIQFQNNGVVDDSQLPKDRFSAERLKGVDSTLKIQPAKLEDSAVYLCASSLAFGGELFFGEGSRLTVL.

V is TRBV27 and J is TRBJ2-3, with 12 nucleotides matching TRBD2. This CDR3 region has 15 residues. Germline CDR1 is MNHEY and CDR2 is SMNVEV (reference sequence). Unmatched junction bases numbered 2, after V lost 3 bases and J lost 4 bases. Here the CDR3 reads CASSFLAGGSDTQYF. In DNA form, the CDR3 reads TGTGCCAGCAGTTTCCTAGCGGGAGGGTCAGATACGCAGTATTTT.

The V and J genes are TRBV5-1 and TRBJ2-7; D gene uncertain. V lost 5 bases, J lost 2 bases, and 11 bases lay in between. There are 13 residues in the CDR3. The germline V gene has CDR1 SGHRS and CDR2 YFSETQ. DNA of the CDR3: TGCGCCAGCAGTACGGCGGACCCCTACGAGCAGTACTTC. This encodes CASSTADPYEQYF.

This clone is a singleton in its sample. The rearrangement joins TRBV1 to TRBJ2-5. TRBV1 is a documented pseudogene. The CDR3 sequence is 11 residues long. The CDR3 is CTSSLRETQYF. The CDR3 nucleotides are TGCACCAGCAGCCTCCGCGAGACCCAGTACTTC.